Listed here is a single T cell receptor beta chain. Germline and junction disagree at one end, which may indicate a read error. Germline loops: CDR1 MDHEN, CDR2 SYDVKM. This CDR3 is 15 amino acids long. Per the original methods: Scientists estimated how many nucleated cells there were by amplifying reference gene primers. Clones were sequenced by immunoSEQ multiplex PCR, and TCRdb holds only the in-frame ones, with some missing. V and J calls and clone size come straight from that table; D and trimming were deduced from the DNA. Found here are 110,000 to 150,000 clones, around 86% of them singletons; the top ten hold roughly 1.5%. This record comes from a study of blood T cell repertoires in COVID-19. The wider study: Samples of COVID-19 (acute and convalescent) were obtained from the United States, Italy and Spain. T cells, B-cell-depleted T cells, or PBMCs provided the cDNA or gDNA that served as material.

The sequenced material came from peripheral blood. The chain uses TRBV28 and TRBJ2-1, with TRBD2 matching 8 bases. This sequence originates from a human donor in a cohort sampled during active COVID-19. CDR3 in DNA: TGTGCCAGCAGTCCCAAACTAGCGGCCTACAGTGAGCAGTTCTTC. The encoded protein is CASSPKLAAYSEQFF. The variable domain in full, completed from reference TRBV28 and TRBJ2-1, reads DVKVTQSSRYLVKRTGEKVFLECVQDMDHENMFWYRQDPGLGLRLIYFSYDVKMKEKGDIPEGYSVSREKKERFSLILESASTNQTSMYLCASSPKLAAYSEQFFGPGTRLTVL.